The entry that follows covers one TCR beta chain sequence. Clones were sequenced by immunoSEQ multiplex PCR, and TCRdb holds only the in-frame ones, with some missing. The repertoire has about 7,100 clones, around 78% of them found once; the top ten carry roughly 8.1%. The CDR3 sequence is 13 residues long. Deletions cut 4 bases from V and 2 bases from J, with 8 bases between. The germline V gene encodes CDR1 LGHNA and CDR2 YNFKEQ. The data are from a study of PD-1 blockade in classical Hodgkin lymphoma. The time point is: newly diagnosed, previously untreated cHL patient sample. The chain has TRBV4-2 and TRBJ1-2; no clear D. The source material was peripheral blood mononuclear cells (PBMCs). This clonotype was sampled from a human donor with classical Hodgkin lymphoma. The CDR3, as DNA: TGTGCCAGCAGCCGGGAGGGAAACTATGGCTACACCTTC. Translated: CASSREGNYGYTF.